In its sample, the clone carrying this TCR beta chain ranks as medium-sized. What it recognizes is unknown. The data stem from a study of early T cells in non-severe SARS-CoV-2 infection. Looking at the study overall: Bulk RNA taken from unsorted whole blood was sequenced, leaving chains unpaired.

The CDR3 spans 12 residues. Looked up from germline, CDR1 is SQVTM and CDR2 is ANQGSEA. V was pared by 5 bases and J by 2 bases, with 9 bases between. Overall study results and limits: VDJdb matching favored anti-spike CD8 responses, missing private and CD4 specificities.

Individual cDNA molecules received unique molecular identifiers during library preparation. MiXCR, run by TCRdb on the 5' RACE reads, gives a single entry per CDR3 protein. The sample gives more than 25,000 distinct CDR3 sequences, about 8.6% of which show up once; around 15% is in the top ten. This chain links TRBV29-1 with TRBJ1-2, with D possibly TRBD1 on 6 matching bases. The sequencing input was whole blood. This TCR was recovered from an adult who was a healthcare worker with PCR-confirmed SARS-CoV-2 infection or an uninfected control (not recorded which). DNA of the CDR3: TGCAGCGTTCCCAGGGGCAACTATGGCTACACCTTC. Encoded protein: CSVPRGNYGYTF.